The entry below gives a single T cell receptor beta chain sequence along with its context. Its antigen is not identified. This sample was included in a study of cytomegalovirus exposure and HLA in healthy donors. Study-wide points: The study listed 164 cytomegalovirus-associated TCR beta chains.

PCR involved 60 Vbeta and 13 Jbeta primers. Assay used: immunoSEQ multiplex PCR; TCRdb lists only in-frame clones, some missing. The table has approximately 160,000 clones, 65% to 80% seen once. Germline CDR1 and CDR2: MDHEN and SYDVKM. J was trimmed by 12 bases and V by 2 bases; bases with no gene match: 9. The CDR3 contains 13 residues. The rearrangement uses TRBV28 and TRBJ1-1; the match to TRBD1 covers 7 bases. This TCR was sampled from a woman in her thirties or forties in good health and CMV-seropositive. Sequencing input: PBMCs. CDR3 residues: CASSLERQGKTFF. CDR3 nucleotide sequence: TGTGCCAGCAGTTTAGAGAGACAGGGTAAGACTTTCTTT.